This TCR beta chain is from a study of shared clonotypes between healthy human individuals. TCRdb's table, derived via immunoSEQ multiplex PCR, lists solely in-frame clones and lacks some. The sample has approximately 1,500,000 clones; over 95% are singletons. Study conclusions and caveats: When compared with the clonotypes that were shared by all four sorted-subset donors, the non-shared clonotypes turned out to have lower generation probabilities.

A note on this clone: Its antigen is as yet unknown.

The receptor was derived from a man younger than 45 in good health. Material: naive CD4+ T cells sorted from blood. Subset indicated: CD45RA+ positively selected.

CDR3: CATSSGGGRAYNEQFF. The DNA for the CDR3 is TGTGCCACCAGCTCTGGGGGTGGGAGGGCCTACAATGAGCAGTTCTTC. This chain links TRBV15 with TRBJ2-1, with TRBD2 matching over 7 bases. CDR1 is LNHNV and CDR2 is YYDKDF in the germline V gene (reference sequence). Trimming at V came to 5 bases and at J to 2 bases, leaving 9 bases not matched to a gene. CDR3 length equals 16 residues. Looking up the rest from reference TRBV15 and TRBJ2-1 gives the full variable domain: DAMVIQNPRYQVTQFGKPVTLSCSQTLNHNVMYWYQQKSSQAPKLLFHYYDKDFNNEADTPDNFQSRRPNTSFCFLDIRSPGLGDTAMYLCATSSGGGRAYNEQFFGPGTRLTVL.